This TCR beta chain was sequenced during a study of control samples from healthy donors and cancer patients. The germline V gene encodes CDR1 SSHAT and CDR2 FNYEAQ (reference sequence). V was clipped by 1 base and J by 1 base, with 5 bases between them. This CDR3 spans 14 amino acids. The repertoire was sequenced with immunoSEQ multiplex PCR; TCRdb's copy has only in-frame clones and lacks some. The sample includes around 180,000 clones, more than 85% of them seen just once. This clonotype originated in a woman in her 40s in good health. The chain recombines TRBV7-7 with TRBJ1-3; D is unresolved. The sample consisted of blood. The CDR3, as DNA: TGTGCCAGCAGCTTAGGAGGGTCTGGAAACACCATATATTTT. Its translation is CASSLGGSGNTIYF.